This T cell receptor beta chain was recorded in a study of blood T cell repertoires in COVID-19. Study in general: The analysed material was cDNA or gDNA that came from T cells, B-cell-depleted T cells, or PBMCs.

V lost 1 base, J lost 5 bases, and 14 bases lay in between. Per germline, CDR1 LGHDT and CDR2 YNNKEL (reference sequence). The CDR3 sequence is 16 residues long. TCRdb keeps only in-frame clones here, not all; method: immunoSEQ multiplex PCR. The top ten hold approximately 3.6% of the sample, which has 130,000 or so clones, approximately 84% seen once. Sequencing was performed on PBMCs or T cells enriched from blood (not recorded which). This chain links TRBV3-1 (or the pseudogene TRBV3-2) with TRBJ2-2, with a possible D match to TRBD2 (6 bases). The source is a woman aged 45 to 65 with acute COVID-19. The CDR3 is CASSQGLAHQTGELFF. DNA for the CDR3: TGTGCCAGCAGCCAAGGGCTAGCGCATCAGACCGGGGAGCTGTTTTTT.